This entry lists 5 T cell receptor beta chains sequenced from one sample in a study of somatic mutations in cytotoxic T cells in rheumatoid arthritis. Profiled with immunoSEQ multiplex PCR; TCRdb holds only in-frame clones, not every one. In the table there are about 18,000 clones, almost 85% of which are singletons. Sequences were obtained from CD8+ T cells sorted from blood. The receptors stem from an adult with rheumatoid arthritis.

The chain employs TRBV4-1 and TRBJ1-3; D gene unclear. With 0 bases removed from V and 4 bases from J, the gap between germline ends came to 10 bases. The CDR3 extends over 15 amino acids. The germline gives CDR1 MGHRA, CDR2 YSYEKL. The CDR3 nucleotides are TGCGCCAGCAGCCAAGATGAGGGTTCAGGAAACACCATATATTTT. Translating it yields CASSQDEGSGNTIYF.

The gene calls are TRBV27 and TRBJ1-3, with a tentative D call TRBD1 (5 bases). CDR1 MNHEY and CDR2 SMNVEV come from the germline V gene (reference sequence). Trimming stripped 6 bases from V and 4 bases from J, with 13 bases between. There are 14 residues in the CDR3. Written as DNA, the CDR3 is TGTGCCAGCAGCTCCTCCGGGGGGGGAAACACCATATATTTT. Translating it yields CASSSSGGGNTIYF.

The CDR3 DNA sequence: TGTGCCAGCAGTTCCCCAAGAGGGGTAAACACTGAAGCTTTCTTT. Amino acids: CASSSPRGVNTEAFF. The genes are TRBV6-5 and TRBJ1-1; TRBD1 is a possible D gene (5 bases). CDR1 MNHEY and CDR2 SVGAGI come from the germline V gene. V dropped 4 bases and J dropped 2 bases, with 14 bases sitting between them. This CDR3 has 15 residues.

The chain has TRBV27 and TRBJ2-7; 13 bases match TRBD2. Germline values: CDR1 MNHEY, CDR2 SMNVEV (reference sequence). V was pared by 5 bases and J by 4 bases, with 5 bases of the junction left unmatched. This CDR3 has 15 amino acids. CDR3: CASSQRLAGGYEQYF. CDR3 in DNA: TGTGCCAGCAGTCAGAGACTAGCGGGGGGTTACGAGCAGTACTTC.

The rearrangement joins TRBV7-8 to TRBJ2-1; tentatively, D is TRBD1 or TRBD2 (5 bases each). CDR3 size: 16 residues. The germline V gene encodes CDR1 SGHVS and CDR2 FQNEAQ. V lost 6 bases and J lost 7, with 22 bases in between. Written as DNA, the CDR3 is TGTGCCAGCAGGAACTCCGGGACCCAAAATCGGAATGAGCAGTTCTTC. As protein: CASRNSGTQNRNEQFF.